This T cell receptor (beta chain) was captured by sequencing in a study of T cell changes during pregnancy in multiple sclerosis. Clones were sequenced by immunoSEQ multiplex PCR, and TCRdb holds only the in-frame ones, with some missing. The sample records around 36,000 clones, roughly 92% being singletons. The CDR3 is 16 amino acids. Germline-derived CDR1 and CDR2 are SGHDT and YYEEEE. V was shortened by 2 bases and J by 2 bases, with 15 bases between the two germline ends. This rearrangement joins TRBV5-6 to TRBJ2-3; a weak D match, TRBD2 (5 bases). The clonotype comes from a female donor with multiple sclerosis, enrolled in a pregnancy study. The sequences come from peripheral blood, collected before pregnancy. CDR3 nucleotides: TGTGCCAGCAGCTTAGGTCCTCCGGGGAACACAGATACGCAGTATTTT. Translating it yields CASSLGPPGNTDTQYF.